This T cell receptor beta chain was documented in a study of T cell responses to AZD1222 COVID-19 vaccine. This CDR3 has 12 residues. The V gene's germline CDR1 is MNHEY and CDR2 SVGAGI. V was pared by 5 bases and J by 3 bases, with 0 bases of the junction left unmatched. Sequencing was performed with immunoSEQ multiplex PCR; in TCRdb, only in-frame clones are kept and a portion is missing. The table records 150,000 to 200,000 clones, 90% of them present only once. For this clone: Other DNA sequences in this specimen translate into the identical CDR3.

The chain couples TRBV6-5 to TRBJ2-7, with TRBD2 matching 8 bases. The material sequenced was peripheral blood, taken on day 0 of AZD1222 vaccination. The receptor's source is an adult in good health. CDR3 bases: TGTGCCAGCAGTCGGGGGGGCTACGAGCAGTACTTC. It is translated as CASSRGGYEQYF.